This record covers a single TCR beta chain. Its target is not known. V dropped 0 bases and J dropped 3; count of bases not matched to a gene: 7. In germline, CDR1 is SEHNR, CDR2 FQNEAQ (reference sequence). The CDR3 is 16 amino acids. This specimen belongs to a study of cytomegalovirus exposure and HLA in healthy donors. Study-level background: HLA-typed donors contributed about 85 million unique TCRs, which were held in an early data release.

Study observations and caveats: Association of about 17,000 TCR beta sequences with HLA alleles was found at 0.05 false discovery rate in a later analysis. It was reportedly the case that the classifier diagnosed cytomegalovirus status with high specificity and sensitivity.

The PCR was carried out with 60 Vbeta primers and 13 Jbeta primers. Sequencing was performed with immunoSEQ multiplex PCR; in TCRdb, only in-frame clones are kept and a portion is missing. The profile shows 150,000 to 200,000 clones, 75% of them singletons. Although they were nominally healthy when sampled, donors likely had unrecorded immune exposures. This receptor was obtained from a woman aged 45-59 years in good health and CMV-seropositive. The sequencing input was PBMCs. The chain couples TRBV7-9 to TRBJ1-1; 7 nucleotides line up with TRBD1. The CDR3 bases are TGTGCCAGCAGCTTAGCGAGGGGGCAAGAGGACACTGAAGCTTTCTTT. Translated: CASSLARGQEDTEAFF.